Here is one T cell receptor beta chain with its context. Its antigen is not known. The record originates from a study of cytomegalovirus exposure and HLA in healthy donors. The study's findings and limits: According to the study, 180 or so TCR beta chains were cytomegalovirus-associated.

Use of 60 Vbeta and 13 Jbeta primers characterized the PCR. Method: immunoSEQ multiplex PCR; TCRdb's copy keeps in-frame clones and lacks some. Here the sample spans 250,000 to 350,000 clones, 86% being singletons. Per the germline V gene, CDR1 is LNHDA and CDR2 is SQIVND (reference sequence). CDR3 length: 13 amino acids. V lost 5 bases and J lost 3, with 10 bases in between. The sequence derives from a man aged 35 to 55 in good health and CMV-seropositive. The sample taken for sequencing was PBMCs. This chain links TRBV19 with TRBJ1-1; a possible D gene is TRBD1 (5 bases). The CDR3 sequence: CASSYGGYTEAFF. The CDR3 DNA sequence: TGTGCCAGTAGTTACGGGGGGTACACTGAAGCTTTCTTT.